This T cell receptor (beta chain) was sequenced for a study of identical twins. TCRdb re-analysed the 5' RACE reads in MiXCR, keeping a single row per CDR3 protein. Of about 490,000 distinct CDR3 sequences in the sample, roughly 15% were seen once. The CDR3 totals 16 residues. V gave up 4 bases and J gave up 9 bases; unmatched junction bases: 13. In germline, CDR1 is LGHDT, CDR2 YNNKEL (reference sequence). This clonotype was recorded a few times. The same data also contributed to another study, on yellow fever vaccine responses in identical twins.

The origin of this receptor is a woman under 30 in good health. The chain recombines TRBV3-1 with TRBJ2-1, with 9 positions matching TRBD2. Sequences were obtained from CD4+ T cells sorted from blood. The CDR3 protein is CASSPGPSGVGIEQFF. The CDR3 DNA reads TGTGCCAGCAGCCCCGGTCCTAGCGGGGTCGGGATTGAGCAGTTCTTC.